These 15 T cell receptor beta chains originate from one sample sequenced in a study of blood T cells in healthy people across ages. A second roughly 6 to 12 cycle PCR used barcoded and J-beta primers. One entry per CDR3 protein results from TCRdb running MiXCR on the 5' RACE reads. Of 1.5 million to 2 million distinct CDR3 sequences detected, about 50% appear once; the ten largest clones hold about 2.1%. Sample: blood. The receptors were gathered from a woman between 40 and 50 years old in good health.

The chain combines TRBV28 with TRBJ1-4; D may be TRBD1 (5 bases). In germline, CDR1 is MDHEN, CDR2 SYDVKM. This CDR3 comprises 15 residues. V lost 6 bases to trimming and J lost 6 bases, with 17 bases between them. The CDR3 sequence: CASSHLGLADEKLFF. The CDR3 DNA sequence: TGTGCCAGCAGCCACCTGGGACTGGCGGATGAAAAACTGTTTTTT.

V usage is TRBV10-2 and J usage is TRBJ2-7; D may be TRBD1 (5 bases). The CDR3 runs to 13 residues. Germline V gene data show CDR1 as WSHSY and CDR2 as SAAADI. V was clipped by 7 bases and J by 3 bases, with 13 bases between them. The chain's CDR3 is CASMETVVYEQYF. The CDR3 bases are TGCGCCAGCATGGAGACAGTCGTCTACGAGCAGTACTTC.

The CDR3 here is CATSDSDRGNTEAFF. The CDR3 DNA is TGTGCCACCAGTGATTCCGACAGGGGGAACACTGAAGCTTTCTTT. This chain joins TRBV24-1 and TRBJ1-1; 8 bases align to TRBD1. This CDR3 has 15 residues. After removal of 2 bases from V and 1 base from J, the junction contained 2 bases not matched to a gene. Germline V gene sequence: CDR1 KGHDR, CDR2 SFDVKD.

This chain links TRBV7-2 with TRBJ2-7; possible D gene TRBD1, 6 bases. Trimming pared 4 bases from V and 8 bases from J, leaving 9 bases between. CDR1 and CDR2 (germline): SGHTA, FQGNSA. The CDR3 runs 11 residues. This chain's CDR3 is CASSYRDQQYF. The CDR3, as DNA: TGTGCCAGCAGCTACAGGGATCAGCAGTACTTC.

This clonotype was observed a handful of times. This sequence joins TRBV7-2 and TRBJ2-7; D perhaps matches TRBD1 (6 bases). The germline V gene encodes CDR1 SGHTA and CDR2 FQGNSA. The CDR3 is 17 amino acids. Trimming took off 4 bases at V and 0 bases at J, with 19 bases between the two ends. The CDR3, as DNA: TGTGCCAGCAGCTCCTTCCCCGGGACAACCCTCTCCTACGAGCAGTACTTC. It encodes CASSSFPGTTLSYEQYF.

This clonotype was detected only a few times. This chain connects TRBV4-3 to TRBJ2-1, with D tentatively TRBD2 (7 bases). The CDR3 length is 17 residues. Germline V lookup: CDR1 LGHNA, CDR2 YSLEER. V lost 0 bases, J lost 4 bases, and 16 bases lay in between. The CDR3 DNA follows: TGCGCCAGCAGCCAAGATGTAGGGGCGGGGGCTTACAATGAGCAGTTCTTC. Its protein product is CASSQDVGAGAYNEQFF.

V is TRBV6-2 or TRBV6-3 and J is TRBJ2-1; D tentatively fits TRBD1 or TRBD2 (6 bases each). The CDR3 has 14 residues. Trimming took off 6 bases at V and 6 bases at J, with 15 bases between the two ends. In germline, CDR1 is MNHEY, CDR2 SVGEGT. For the CDR3, the DNA is TGTGCCAGCAGGGGACATCTGGGGGGCAATGAGCAGTTCTTC. Amino acid sequence: CASRGHLGGNEQFF.

The chain carries TRBV18 and TRBJ2-7, with 7 bases matching TRBD1. Trimming took 0 bases from V and 9 from J; bases not matched to a gene: 8. This CDR3 comprises 14 residues. The germline V gene has CDR1 KGHSH and CDR2 LQKENI. The CDR3 sequence is CASSPPSTGIAQYF. The CDR3, as DNA: TGTGCCAGCTCACCACCCTCGACAGGGATCGCGCAGTACTTC.

This clonotype has only a few counts. J is TRBJ2-1 and V is TRBV29-1; D is uncertain. CDR1 and CDR2 (germline): SQVTM, ANQGSEA. The CDR3 length is 8 residues. V gave up 6 bases and J gave up 10 bases, with 4 bases separating them. The CDR3 sequence is CSVAEQFF. CDR3 nucleotides: TGCAGCGTGGCGGAGCAGTTCTTC.

In this sample, this clonotype turned up a few times. The chain links TRBV20-1 to TRBJ1-5; TRBD1 matches at 8 bases. The CDR3 length is 15 residues. CDR1 is DFQATT and CDR2 is SNEGSKA in the germline V gene (reference sequence). The junction had 7 bases not matched to a gene; V was cut back by 1 base and J by 5 bases. DNA for the CDR3: TGCAGTGCTAGAGTAACAGGGGGAAAGGATCAGCCCCAGCATTTT. This codes for CSARVTGGKDQPQHF.

This clonotype was observed a handful of times. The CDR3 DNA is TGCAGCGTCGGTCTAGCGGGGGGGTGGGATGAGCAGTTCTTC. This encodes CSVGLAGGWDEQFF. The chain has TRBV29-1 and TRBJ2-1, with 12 positions matching TRBD2. Germline V gene lookup returns CDR1 SQVTM and CDR2 ANQGSEA. Losses at the gene ends were 6 bases for V and 8 bases for J; bases not matched to a gene: 8. CDR3 length equals 14 residues.

The J gene is TRBJ1-2, the V gene TRBV6-1; 9 nucleotides agree with TRBD1. J gave up 8 bases and V 0 bases, and 4 bases lay outside the gene matches. CDR1 MNHNS and CDR2 SASEGT come from the germline V gene. This CDR3 has 14 residues. The CDR3 is CASSEADRGKGYTF. In nucleotides, the CDR3 is TGTGCCAGCAGTGAAGCGGACAGGGGTAAAGGCTACACCTTC.

V gene TRBV4-2 combines with J gene TRBJ2-7, with 7 bases aligning to TRBD2. There are 13 residues in the CDR3. From germline, CDR1 is LGHNA and CDR2 YNFKEQ. Germline trimming cut 3 bases from V and 6 bases from J; bases unmatched to any gene: 5. In DNA form, the CDR3 reads TGTGCCAGCAGCCAGGGAGGGATCGGCGAGCAGTACTTC. Protein: CASSQGGIGEQYF.

The chain has TRBV7-6 and TRBJ2-1, with TRBD1 as a possible D gene (6 bases). CDR1 is SGHVS, CDR2 FNYEAQ, per germline. The CDR3 length is 16 residues. V was cut by 2 bases and J by 4 bases, with 15 bases left in between. This chain's CDR3 is CASSLPLDRLYNEQFF. Written as DNA, the CDR3 is TGTGCCAGCAGCTTACCCCTTGACAGGTTGTACAATGAGCAGTTCTTC.

V and J are TRBV12-3 or TRBV12-4 and TRBJ1-1; D call uncertain. V was clipped by 6 bases and J by 0 bases, with 14 bases between them. The length of the CDR3 is 15 residues. The CDR3 DNA reads as TGTGCCAGCAGCCCCGCGGAGGGCATGAACACTGAAGCTTTCTTT. Translating gives CASSPAEGMNTEAFF.